The entry below gives a single T cell receptor beta chain sequence along with its context. What it binds is unknown. The entry originates in a study of cytomegalovirus exposure and HLA in healthy donors. Study details: Prior work identified some 120 million unique TCR beta sequences in 150 million to 200 million T cells. Most donors, around 81% of over 300 genotyped, fell in the Caucasian-associated ancestry cluster.

Points from the study as a whole: Association of a missense DCLRE1C variant with TCR beta V- and J-gene trimming was reported in a later analysis.

The PCR had 60 Vbeta and 13 Jbeta primers. Profiling relied on immunoSEQ multiplex PCR, and the TCRdb table lists in-frame clones only, not all of them. The table shows about 160,000 clones, with roughly 80% occurring only once. Germline CDR1 and CDR2: LNHDA and SQIVND (reference sequence). With 9 bases clipped from V and 0 bases from J, the junction kept 2 bases outside the gene matches. The CDR3 covers 15 residues. This rearrangement joins TRBV19 to TRBJ2-2; 12 bases are a match to TRBD2. The clonotype comes from a man aged 50 or older in good health and CMV-seropositive. Sequencing was done on a sample of PBMCs. Here the CDR3 reads CASGTSGSNTGELFF. The DNA of the CDR3 is TGTGCCAGCGGGACTAGCGGGTCGAACACCGGGGAGCTGTTTTTT.